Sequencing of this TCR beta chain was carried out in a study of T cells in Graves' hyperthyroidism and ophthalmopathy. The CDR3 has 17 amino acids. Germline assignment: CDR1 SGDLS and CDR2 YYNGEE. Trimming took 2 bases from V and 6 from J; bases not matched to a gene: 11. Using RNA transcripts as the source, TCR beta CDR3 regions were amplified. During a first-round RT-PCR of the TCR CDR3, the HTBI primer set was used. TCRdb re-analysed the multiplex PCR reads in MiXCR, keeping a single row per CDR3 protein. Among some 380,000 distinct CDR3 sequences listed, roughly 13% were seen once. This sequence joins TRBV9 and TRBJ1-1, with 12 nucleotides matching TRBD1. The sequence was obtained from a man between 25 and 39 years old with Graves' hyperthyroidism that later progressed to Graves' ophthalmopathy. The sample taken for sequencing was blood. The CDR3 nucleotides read TGTGCCAGCAGCGTCCACTCCGGGACAGGGGGCGATCCTGAAGCTTTCTTT. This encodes CASSVHSGTGGDPEAFF. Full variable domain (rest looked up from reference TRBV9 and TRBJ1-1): DSGVTQTPKHLITATGQRVTLRCSPRSGDLSVYWYQQSLDQGLQFLIQYYNGEERAKGNILERFSAQQFPDLHSELNLSSLELGDSALYFCASSVHSGTGGDPEAFFGQGTRLTVV.